In its sample, the clone carrying this T cell receptor beta chain was seen many times. What it binds is not known. Tregs were sorted as CD4+CD25+CD127-/low cells. Whole-study results and caveats: The larger-cohort validation was restricted to a single TCR beta V-J rearrangement rather than whole repertoires. Tumor Treg TCRs overlapped most with tumor naive CD4+ cells.

After constant-region reverse-primer amplification, full-length variable regions underwent semi-nested PCR with Nested Universal Primer A. TCRdb independently ran MiXCR on the 5' RACE reads; one entry per CDR3 protein. The sample gives 40,000 to 55,000 distinct CDR3 sequences, more than 20% of which show up once; 4.3% is in the top ten. The CDR3 runs 15 residues. Germline V gives CDR1 MGHRA, CDR2 YSYEKL. Trimming left V 2 bases short and J 1 base short, with 10 bases between. Source material: Tregs sorted from a lymph node. This chain links TRBV4-1 with TRBJ2-3, with TRBD2 as a possible D gene (5 bases). The receptor comes from a female donor with breast cancer. The CDR3 DNA is TGCGCCAGCAGCCAACCGGGGATGGGCACAGATACGCAGTATTTT. Its protein is CASSQPGMGTDTQYF.